This TCR beta chain was profiled in a study of blood T cell repertoires in COVID-19. Germline V gene data show CDR1 as SGHDT and CDR2 as YYEEEE. V was pared by 0 bases and J by 4 bases, with 12 bases of the junction left unmatched. CDR3 length equals 17 residues. Only in-frame clones appear in the TCRdb table, and some are missing; sequencing was by immunoSEQ multiplex PCR. Among around 620,000 clones listed, about 90% were seen once. This clone showed up just once. The sequence was obtained from a woman aged 18-29 years with acute or convalescent COVID-19. Sample: peripheral blood. This rearrangement joins TRBV5-6 to TRBJ1-2, with 7 bases identical to TRBD1. The CDR3 reads CASSLGRSNRGAYGYTF. The CDR3, as DNA: TGTGCCAGCAGCTTGGGAAGGTCGAACAGGGGCGCCTATGGCTACACCTTC.